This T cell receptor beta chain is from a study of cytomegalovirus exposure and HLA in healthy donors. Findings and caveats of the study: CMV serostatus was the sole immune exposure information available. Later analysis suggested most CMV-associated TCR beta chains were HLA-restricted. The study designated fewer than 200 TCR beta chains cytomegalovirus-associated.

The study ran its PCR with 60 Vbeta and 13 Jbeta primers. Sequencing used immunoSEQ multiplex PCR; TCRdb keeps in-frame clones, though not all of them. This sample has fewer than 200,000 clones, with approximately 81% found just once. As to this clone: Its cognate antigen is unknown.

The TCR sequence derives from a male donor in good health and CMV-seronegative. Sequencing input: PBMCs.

The chain's CDR3 is CASSQNMDSFYEQYF. As DNA, the CDR3 is TGTGCCAGCAGCCAAAATATGGACAGTTTCTACGAGCAGTACTTC. The rearrangement links TRBV7-9 to TRBJ2-7; possible D gene TRBD1, 6 bases. The CDR3 sequence is 15 residues long. Trimming took 5 bases from V and 3 from J, leaving 17 bases between them. Germline V lookup: CDR1 SEHNR, CDR2 FQNEAQ (reference sequence).